Listed below are T cell receptor beta chains from one sample, sequenced in a study of T-cell memory formation after mild COVID-19. TCRdb independently ran MiXCR on the 5' RACE reads; one entry per CDR3 protein. The data contain about 340,000 distinct CDR3 sequences, under 25% of them singletons. Sequenced: PBMCs or a T cell subset sorted from them (not recorded which). Receptors originate from an adult woman who had mild COVID-19 (a few samples of this study predate the infection). Cell type and time point are not known. Both conserved end residues are part of each CDR3. Each record gives: J gene, V gene, D gene, clone size, CDR3 protein, CDR3 DNA. D genes are given only for firm matches. Not all rows give a size; the values are once, few, many and, for expanded clones, a class.

TRBJ1-1 TRBV19 NA NA CASSRRDTDRAFF TGTGCCAGTAGTCGCCGGGACACCGATCGGGCTTTCTTT
TRBJ1-6 TRBV21-1 NA NA CASSSGKPKTGPNSPLHF TGTGCCAGCAGCTCCGGGAAACCAAAGACAGGGCCAAATTCACCCCTCCACTTT
TRBJ2-3 TRBV20-1 TRBD1 NA CSAARDRGADTQYF TGCAGTGCAGCCCGGGACAGGGGGGCAGATACGCAGTATTTT
TRBJ2-1 TRBV7-2 TRBD2 NA CASSSLAGFFMGEQFF TGTGCCAGCAGCTCACTAGCGGGATTTTTTATGGGTGAGCAGTTCTTC
TRBJ2-1 TRBV20-1 NA NA CSARLENEQFF TGCAGTGCTAGGCTAGAGAATGAGCAGTTCTTC
TRBJ1-1 TRBV7-9 NA NA CASRFSSNTEAFF TGTGCCAGCAGATTCTCATCCAACACTGAAGCTTTCTTT
TRBJ1-1 TRBV29-1 NA NA CSVGWVGEAFF TGCAGCGTGGGGTGGGTCGGTGAAGCTTTCTTT
TRBJ1-5 TRBV24-1 NA NA CATSAGGSGNQPQHF TGTGCCACCAGTGCGGGGGGCTCGGGCAATCAGCCCCAGCATTTT
TRBJ2-3 TRBV7-2 NA NA CASRPEEGAGSNTQYF TGTGCCAGCAGACCTGAGGAGGGGGCAGGGTCGAATACGCAGTATTTT
TRBJ2-6 TRBV9 NA few CASSALSGAGANVLTF TGTGCCAGCAGCGCACTCTCAGGGGCAGGGGCCAACGTCCTGACTTTC
TRBJ2-5 TRBV15 NA once CATRTQVEETQYF TGTGCCACCAGAACGCAGGTCGAGGAGACCCAGTACTTC
TRBJ2-7 TRBV15 TRBD2 NA CATSRDVREGLDEQYF TGTGCCACCAGCAGAGATGTACGGGAGGGTCTAGACGAGCAGTACTTC
TRBJ2-1 TRBV9 NA NA CASSVGLGDNEQFF TGTGCCAGCAGCGTAGGTTTAGGGGACAATGAGCAGTTCTTC
TRBJ1-5 TRBV12-3/TRBV12-4 NA few CASSLGGLNNQPQHF TGTGCCAGCAGTTTGGGGGGGCTGAACAATCAGCCCCAGCATTTT
TRBJ1-6 TRBV20-1 TRBD1 NA CSAQLTGRLSPLHF TGCAGTGCCCAACTGACAGGGAGGTTGTCACCCCTCCACTTT
TRBJ2-1 TRBV18 TRBD2 few CASSPSSGSPLGEQFF TGTGCCAGCTCACCGTCTAGCGGGAGCCCATTGGGTGAGCAGTTCTTC
TRBJ1-3 TRBV7-2 NA NA CASSLATGRAIYF TGTGCCAGCAGCTTAGCGACAGGTCGGGCCATATATTTT
TRBJ2-7 TRBV9 NA NA CASSVWGGPGDEQYF TGTGCCAGCAGCGTATGGGGCGGGCCAGGGGACGAGCAGTACTTC
TRBJ1-1 TRBV7-2 NA NA CASSPGAGYTEAFF TGTGCCAGCAGCCCAGGGGCGGGGTACACTGAAGCTTTCTTT
TRBJ1-1 TRBV30 NA NA CAWVVGGTEAFF TGTGCCTGGGTGGTTGGGGGAACTGAAGCTTTCTTT
TRBJ2-5 TRBV2 TRBD1 NA CASSEELVLGTESSETQYF TGTGCCAGCAGTGAAGAATTAGTACTTGGGACAGAATCTTCAGAGACCCAGTACTTC
TRBJ2-1 TRBV7-7 TRBD2 many CASSLAGLADYNEQFF TGTGCTAGCAGCTTAGCGGGACTAGCGGATTACAATGAGCAGTTCTTC
TRBJ2-3 TRBV5-1 TRBD1 few CASSIGGTGGMVVTDTQYF TGCGCCAGCAGCATCGGTGGGACAGGGGGCATGGTGGTCACAGATACGCAGTATTTT
TRBJ1-5 TRBV4-1 NA NA CASSQDGGLYSNQPQHF TGCGCCAGCAGCCAAGATGGGGGGCTTTATAGCAATCAGCCCCAGCATTTT
TRBJ2-1 TRBV7-2 TRBD2 few CASSLVSGSTNEQFF TGTGCCAGCAGCTTAGTTAGCGGGAGTACTAATGAGCAGTTCTTC
TRBJ2-7 TRBV29-1 TRBD1 few CSVGTGSYEQYF TGCAGCGTGGGGACAGGCTCCTACGAGCAGTACTTC
TRBJ1-2 TRBV12-3/TRBV12-4 NA NA CASSSGRADYGYTF TGTGCCAGCAGCTCGGGCCGAGCGGACTATGGCTACACCTTC
TRBJ2-7 TRBV28 NA NA CASRNGGGAPYEQYF TGTGCCAGCAGGAACGGAGGGGGGGCCCCCTACGAGCAGTACTTC
TRBJ2-3 TRBV5-1 NA NA CASSPGSPSTDTQYF TGCGCCAGCAGCCCTGGAAGCCCGAGCACAGATACGCAGTATTTT
TRBJ2-7 TRBV20-1 TRBD2 NA CSARLLRGRLAGGPYEQYF TGCAGTGCTAGACTACTCAGGGGTAGGCTAGCGGGAGGACCCTACGAGCAGTACTTC
TRBJ2-5 TRBV5-1 TRBD2 few CASSYGLAGESATQYF TGCGCCAGCAGCTACGGACTAGCGGGAGAATCAGCGACCCAGTACTTC
TRBJ1-1 TRBV7-9 NA NA CASSWGREVFF TGTGCCAGCAGCTGGGGCAGGGAAGTGTTCTTT
TRBJ1-6 TRBV9 NA few CASSVRGGGNSPLHF TGTGCCAGCAGCGTCCGAGGGGGTGGTAATTCACCCCTCCACTTT
TRBJ2-5 TRBV7-6 TRBD2 NA CASSGRLAGGEETQYF TGTGCCAGCAGCGGCCGGTTAGCGGGAGGGGAGGAGACCCAGTACTTC
TRBJ1-2 TRBV28 NA few CASSYSPGTTGYTF TGTGCCAGCAGTTACAGCCCCGGGACGACAGGCTACACCTTC
TRBJ2-7 TRBV18 NA few CASSPQSQGGYEQYF TGTGCCAGCTCACCACAATCCCAGGGCGGCTACGAGCAGTACTTC
TRBJ1-2 TRBV4-1 NA NA CASSQEFRTVYGYTF TGCGCCAGCAGCCAAGAATTCAGGACAGTCTATGGCTACACCTTC
TRBJ1-1 TRBV7-9 NA NA CASSLETGLLSEAFF TGTGCCAGCAGCTTAGAGACAGGACTCCTGTCTGAAGCTTTCTTT
TRBJ2-5 TRBV7-3 TRBD2 NA CASSSSGAETQYF TGTGCCAGCAGCTCTAGCGGGGCAGAGACCCAGTACTTC
TRBJ2-3 TRBV19 NA NA CASSIEVQGNQPSPDTQYF TGTGCCAGTAGTATAGAGGTGCAGGGTAATCAACCCAGCCCGGATACGCAGTATTTT
TRBJ2-1 TRBV10-3 NA few CATRDLEYGEQFF TGTGCCACCCGTGATCTGGAGTATGGTGAGCAGTTCTTC
TRBJ1-4 TRBV7-9 NA few CASSLGRTEELFF TGTGCCAGCAGCTTGGGACGGACCGAAGAACTGTTTTTT
TRBJ1-1 TRBV3-1 NA NA CASSHVATDTEAFF TGTGCCAGCAGCCATGTGGCCACAGACACTGAAGCTTTCTTT
TRBJ1-5 TRBV12-3/TRBV12-4 TRBD1 NA CASSPDRVDQPQHF TGTGCCAGCAGCCCGGACAGGGTGGATCAGCCCCAGCATTTT
TRBJ1-1 TRBV18 NA once CASSPLPGENTEAFF TGTGCCAGCTCACCACTTCCAGGGGAAAACACTGAAGCTTTCTTT
TRBJ2-2 TRBV15 TRBD2 NA CATTWGGSNTGELFF TGTGCCACCACGTGGGGGGGGTCGAACACCGGGGAGCTGTTTTTT